This T cell receptor (beta chain) was identified during a study of cytomegalovirus exposure and HLA in healthy donors. Study results and caveats: There were some public TCRs occurring in many donors, but most TCR sequences were rare. According to a subsequent analysis, TCR clusters from the first cohort were inclined to appear together in the 120 or so validation repertoires. The authors enumerated 164 TCR beta chains as linked to cytomegalovirus.

Donors were drawn from the roughly 110-subject validation cohort, separate from the approximately 620-subject first cohort. This clone was detected only once. The target antigen is unknown. Profiled with immunoSEQ multiplex PCR; TCRdb holds only in-frame clones, not every one. The sample includes roughly 270,000 clones, roughly 88% seen only once; the top ten take over 0.7%. V was trimmed by 0 bases and J by 5 bases, leaving 13 bases between them. The CDR3 covers 15 residues. Germline V gene lookup returns CDR1 MNHNY and CDR2 SVGAGI (reference sequence). The specimen sequenced was PBMCs. The genes are TRBV6-6 and TRBJ1-1; tentative D call: TRBD1 (5 bases). The clonotype was recovered from a woman aged 18-35 years in good health and CMV-seronegative. The CDR3 loop reads CASSYSIQGRTEAFF. The CDR3 nucleotides are TGTGCCAGCAGTTACTCGATCCAGGGTAGGACTGAAGCTTTCTTT.